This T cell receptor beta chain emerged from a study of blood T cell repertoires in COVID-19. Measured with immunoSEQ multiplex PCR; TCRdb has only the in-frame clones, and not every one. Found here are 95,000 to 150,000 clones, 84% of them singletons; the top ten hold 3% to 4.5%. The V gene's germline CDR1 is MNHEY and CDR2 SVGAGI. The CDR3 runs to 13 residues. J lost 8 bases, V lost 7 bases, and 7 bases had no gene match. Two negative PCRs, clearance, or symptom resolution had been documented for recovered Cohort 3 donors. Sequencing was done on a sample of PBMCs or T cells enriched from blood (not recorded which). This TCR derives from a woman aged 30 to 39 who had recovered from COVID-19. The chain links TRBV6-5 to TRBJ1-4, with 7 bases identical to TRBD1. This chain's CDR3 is CASTGGAGEKLFF. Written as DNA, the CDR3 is TGTGCCAGCACAGGGGGAGCTGGCGAAAAACTGTTTTTT.